This paragraph covers one TCR beta chain sequence. Its matching antigen is unknown. The J segment lost 4 bases and the V segment lost 4 bases, leaving 5 bases of the junction unmatched. Germline V CDR1 and CDR2: SGHTS, YDEGEE. The CDR3 covers 15 residues. This record comes from a study of cytomegalovirus exposure and HLA in healthy donors. Researchers ran the PCR with 60 Vbeta and 13 Jbeta primers. The protocol was immunoSEQ multiplex PCR, while the TCRdb copy is restricted to in-frame clones and leaves out a portion. This sample has roughly 67,000 clones; over 75% occur once, and the top ten carry 9.7%. Study findings and constraints: Rarity marked most TCR sequences, yet some public TCRs occurred in many donors.

The sequence was collected from a man aged 40-49 years in good health and CMV-seronegative. V gene TRBV5-8 combines with J gene TRBJ2-1, with 10 bases lining up with TRBD2. Sample: PBMCs. The CDR3 sequence: CASSRGTSAYNEQFF. CDR3 in DNA: TGTGCCAGCAGCAGAGGGACTAGCGCGTACAATGAGCAGTTCTTC.